This entry describes one T cell receptor (beta chain). This entry is derived from a study of T cell changes during pregnancy in multiple sclerosis. The protocol was immunoSEQ multiplex PCR, while the TCRdb copy is restricted to in-frame clones and leaves out a portion. The sample lists 89,000 or so clones; about 90% were seen once. Germline CDR1 MDHEN, CDR2 SYDVKM. V lost 5 bases and J lost 4; bases outside the gene matches: 4. The CDR3 runs to 15 residues. This receptor was identified in a female donor in good health, serving as a control in a pregnancy study. Some clones in this sample may be carry-over from other donors' samples. Sequencing used PBMCs, obtained in the first trimester of pregnancy. The genes are TRBV28 and TRBJ1-5; 11 bases are shared with TRBD1. Here the CDR3 reads CASSRTGGLNQPQHF. The CDR3 bases are TGTGCCAGCAGTCGGACAGGGGGCCTGAATCAGCCCCAGCATTTT.